Below, 18 T cell receptor beta chains from the same sample are listed, as sequenced in a study of graft-versus-host responses after intestinal transplantation. No antigen has been assigned to these receptors. The assay was immunoSEQ multiplex PCR, and TCRdb's table has in-frame clones only and misses some. The sample has over 80,000 clones; 91% are singletons. The specimen was unstimulated CD4+ T cells sorted from spleen or lymph node cells, collected before transplant. These receptors were collected from a human donor who was the organ donor for an intestinal transplant.

This chain links TRBV28 with TRBJ2-1; the match to TRBD2 covers 9 bases. This CDR3 has 17 amino acids. The V segment lost 1 base and the J segment 0 bases; nucleotides outside the gene matches: 4. The germline CDR1 and CDR2 sequences are MDHEN and SYDVKM. CDR3 in DNA: TGTGCCAGCAGTTTATTTGCGGGGGGGAGCTCCTACAATGAGCAGTTCTTC. Amino acid sequence: CASSLFAGGSSYNEQFF.

J is TRBJ2-5 and V is TRBV7-2; no definite D call. The DNA end lines up better with TRBJ2-7; the J call may be wrong. Germline CDR1 and CDR2: SGHTA and FQGNSA. The CDR3 totals 15 residues. This chain's CDR3 is CASSSTATRSYEQYF. The CDR3 DNA reads TGTGCCAGCAGCTCCACCGCGACTCGCTCCTACGAGCAGTACTTC.

V is TRBV5-5 and J is TRBJ1-5; tentatively, D is TRBD1 (5 bases). V lost 2 bases and J 0 bases, leaving 12 bases between the germline ends. CDR1 and CDR2 from the germline V gene are SGHKS and YYEKEE (reference sequence). The CDR3 spans 16 residues. Here the CDR3 DNA reads TGTGCCAGCAGCTTTCGGGGGGGTACTAGCAATCAGCCCCAGCATTTT. Translation gives CASSFRGGTSNQPQHF.

The rearrangement joins TRBV7-9 to TRBJ2-3; D is perhaps TRBD2 (5 bases). CDR3 length: 13 residues. Trimming took 5 bases from V and 9 from J, leaving 15 bases between them. CDR1 and CDR2 from the germline V gene are SEHNR and FQNEAQ (reference sequence). The CDR3 here is CASSKTTPGTQYF. The DNA of the CDR3 is TGTGCCAGCAGCAAAACCACCCCGGGGACGCAGTATTTT.

The V call is TRBV5-6, the J call TRBJ2-3; 7 nucleotides match TRBD2. This CDR3 has 15 amino acids. The germline V gene has CDR1 SGHDT and CDR2 YYEEEE. With V trimmed by 1 base and J by 0 bases, 2 bases remained unmatched. The CDR3 loop is CASSLRGGSTDTQYF. CDR3 sequence (DNA): TGTGCCAGCAGCTTGCGCGGGGGTAGCACAGATACGCAGTATTTT.

The CDR3 loop is CASSQWRGQGPVQPQHF. CDR3 sequence (DNA): TGCGCCAGCAGCCAATGGAGGGGACAGGGGCCGGTTCAGCCCCAGCATTTT. The rearrangement links TRBV4-3 to TRBJ1-5; 10 bases agree with TRBD1. With V trimmed by 2 bases and J by 6 bases, 10 bases remained unmatched. The germline gives CDR1 LGHNA, CDR2 YSLEER. There are 17 residues in the CDR3.

V and J are TRBV19 and TRBJ1-2; maybe TRBD1 (6 bases). Germline V lookup: CDR1 LNHDA, CDR2 SQIVND (reference sequence). CDR3 length equals 14 residues. V was cut by 5 bases and J by 4 bases, with 14 bases left in between. The CDR3 sequence is CASSLRTAAYGYTF. DNA of the CDR3: TGTGCCAGTAGTCTTAGGACAGCCGCCTATGGCTACACCTTC.

The chain has TRBV5-1 and TRBJ2-3; 7 nucleotides line up with TRBD2. V was clipped by 0 bases and J by 5 bases; unmatched bases: 6. CDR3 length: 15 amino acids. CDR1 is SGHRS, CDR2 YFSETQ, per germline. The CDR3 DNA follows: TGCGCCAGCAGCTTGGCCGCGCGGGGGATAGATACGCAGTATTTT. Encoded protein: CASSLAARGIDTQYF.

J is TRBJ1-5 and V is TRBV27; D unclear. Germline values: CDR1 MNHEY, CDR2 SMNVEV (reference sequence). This CDR3 comprises 12 residues. Trimming took off 6 bases at V and 7 bases at J, with 10 bases between the two ends. The CDR3 DNA reads as TGTGCCAGCAGGGGCATCCCCCAGCCCCAGCATTTT. Encoded protein: CASRGIPQPQHF.

This sequence joins TRBV7-2 and TRBJ2-2; 9 positions agree with TRBD2. The V segment lost 0 bases and the J segment 4 bases; nucleotides outside the gene matches: 0. Germline lookup yields CDR1 SGHTA and CDR2 FQGNSA. The CDR3 covers 15 residues. CDR3 loop: CASSLARGGTGELFF. DNA for the CDR3: TGTGCCAGCAGCTTAGCGCGGGGGGGCACCGGGGAGCTGTTTTTT.

With regard to this clone: A read error may produce the germline difference seen at one junction end. The chain is built from TRBV7-3 and TRBJ1-4; 8 nucleotides line up with TRBD1. There are 13 residues in the CDR3. Germline V lookup: CDR1 SGHTA, CDR2 FQGTGA. The CDR3 sequence: CASSVTGGEKLFF. The CDR3 DNA follows: TGTGCCAGCAGCGTAACAGGGGGAGAAAAACTGTTTTTT.

This chain joins TRBV28 and TRBJ1-1, with D hard to call. Trimming left V 3 bases short and J 8 bases short, with 10 bases between. This CDR3 is 12 amino acids long. Germline V gene data show CDR1 as MDHEN and CDR2 as SYDVKM. Here the CDR3 reads CASSLILGEAFF. Here the CDR3 DNA reads TGTGCCAGCAGTTTGATTCTCGGGGAAGCTTTCTTT.

CDR3 bases: TGTGCCAGCAGCTTAACACAAAACTATGGCTACACCTTC. Its translation is CASSLTQNYGYTF. The chain has TRBV5-6 and TRBJ1-2; D is ambiguous. Germline CDR1 and CDR2: SGHDT and YYEEEE. This CDR3 comprises 13 residues. The ends were cut back, 2 bases at V and 2 bases at J, with 7 bases in the middle.

The V call is TRBV11-3, the J call TRBJ2-2, with 12 bases lining up with TRBD2. In germline, CDR1 is SGHNT, CDR2 YENEEA. Trimming at V came to 4 bases and at J to 5 bases, leaving 5 bases not matched to a gene. CDR3 length: 16 residues. The DNA for the CDR3 is TGTGCCAGCAGCTCAGCTAGCGGGGGGGTGACCGGGGAGCTGTTTTTT. Residues: CASSSASGGVTGELFF.

The chain has TRBV5-1 and TRBJ2-5; D perhaps matches TRBD2 (7 bases). V shed 5 bases and J shed 5 bases, with 13 bases lying between them. This CDR3 is built from 13 residues. Germline lookup yields CDR1 SGHRS and CDR2 YFSETQ. CDR3 sequence reads: CASSRGGMETQYF. CDR3 DNA sequence: TGCGCCAGCAGTAGGGGGGGAATGGAGACCCAGTACTTC.

The chain joins TRBV11-2 to TRBJ1-2, with 9 bases lining up with TRBD1. Germline V gene lookup returns CDR1 SGHAT and CDR2 FQNNGV. J lost 8 bases, V lost 5 bases, and 6 bases had no gene match. The CDR3 is made up of 13 amino acids. The CDR3 here is CASSTRTGEGYTF. In DNA form, the CDR3 reads TGTGCCAGCAGCACAAGGACAGGGGAAGGCTACACCTTC. Using reference TRBV11-2 and TRBJ1-2 for the parts outside the CDR3, the full variable domain is EAGVAQSPRYKIIEKRQSVAFWCNPISGHATLYWYQQILGQGPKLLIQFQNNGVVDDSQLPKDRFSAERLKGVDSTLKIQPAKLEDSAVYLCASSTRTGEGYTFGSGTRLTVV.

V gene TRBV5-4 combines with J gene TRBJ1-3; 10 nucleotides match TRBD1. Trimming at V came to 1 base and at J to 0 bases, leaving 7 bases not matched to a gene. The CDR3 loop spans 18 amino acids. Germline lookup yields CDR1 SGHNT and CDR2 YYREEE (reference sequence). For the CDR3, the DNA is TGTGCCAGCAGCTTGAGGCGGACAGGGGGTGTCTCTGGAAACACCATATATTTT. This codes for CASSLRRTGGVSGNTIYF.

For the CDR3, the DNA is TGCGCCAGCAGCCGACATCAAGGCGAGGGAGGAAAACTGTTTTTT. It codes for CASSRHQGEGGKLFF. The chain carries TRBV4-1 and TRBJ1-4, with D unclear. CDR1 is MGHRA, CDR2 YSYEKL, per germline. Trimming took 4 bases from V and 10 from J, leaving 19 bases between them. The CDR3 is made up of 15 amino acids.